The source of this T cell receptor (beta chain) is a study of T cell responses to AZD1222 COVID-19 vaccine. The table came from immunoSEQ multiplex PCR; TCRdb's copy has only in-frame clones and leaves some out. The sample has over 95,000 clones, approximately 90% seen once. Samples with a second dose at about 4 or about 12 weeks were pooled together. Trimming took off 3 bases at V and 2 bases at J, with 5 bases between the two ends. The CDR3 has 13 residues. Per the germline V gene, CDR1 is MDHEN and CDR2 is SYDVKM. Study-wide results and caveats: Distributed over spike, vaccine-associated CD4 TCRs predominated at 160-218 and 743-854.

Remarks on this clone: The antigen remains unidentified.

The clonotype was recovered from an adult who received the AZD1222 COVID-19 vaccine. The V gene is TRBV28, the J gene TRBJ1-5; D remains unclear. Sequences were derived from peripheral blood, sampled 28 days after the second AZD1222 dose. In nucleotides, the CDR3 is TGTGCCAGCAGTTTCCAGGGCAATCAGCCCCAGCATTTT. The encoded protein is CASSFQGNQPQHF. Full variable domain (missing parts from reference TRBV28 and TRBJ1-5): DVKVTQSSRYLVKRTGEKVFLECVQDMDHENMFWYRQDPGLGLRLIYFSYDVKMKEKGDIPEGYSVSREKKERFSLILESASTNQTSMYLCASSFQGNQPQHFGDGTRLSIL.